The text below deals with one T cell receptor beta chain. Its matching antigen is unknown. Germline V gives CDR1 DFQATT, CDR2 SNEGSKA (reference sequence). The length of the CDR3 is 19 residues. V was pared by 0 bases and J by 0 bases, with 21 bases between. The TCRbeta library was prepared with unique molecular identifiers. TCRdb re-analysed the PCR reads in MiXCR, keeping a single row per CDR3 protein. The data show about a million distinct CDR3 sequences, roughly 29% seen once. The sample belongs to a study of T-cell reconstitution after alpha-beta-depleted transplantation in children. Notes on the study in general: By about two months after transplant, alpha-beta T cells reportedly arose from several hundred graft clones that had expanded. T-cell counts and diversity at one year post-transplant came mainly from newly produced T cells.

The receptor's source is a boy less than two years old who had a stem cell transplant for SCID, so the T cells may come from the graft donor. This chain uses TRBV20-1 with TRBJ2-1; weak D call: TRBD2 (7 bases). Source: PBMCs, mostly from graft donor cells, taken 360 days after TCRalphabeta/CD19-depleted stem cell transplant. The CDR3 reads CSARDPYGGGGFSYNEQFF. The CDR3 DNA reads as TGCAGTGCTAGAGACCCTTACGGAGGGGGGGGCTTCTCCTACAATGAGCAGTTCTTC.